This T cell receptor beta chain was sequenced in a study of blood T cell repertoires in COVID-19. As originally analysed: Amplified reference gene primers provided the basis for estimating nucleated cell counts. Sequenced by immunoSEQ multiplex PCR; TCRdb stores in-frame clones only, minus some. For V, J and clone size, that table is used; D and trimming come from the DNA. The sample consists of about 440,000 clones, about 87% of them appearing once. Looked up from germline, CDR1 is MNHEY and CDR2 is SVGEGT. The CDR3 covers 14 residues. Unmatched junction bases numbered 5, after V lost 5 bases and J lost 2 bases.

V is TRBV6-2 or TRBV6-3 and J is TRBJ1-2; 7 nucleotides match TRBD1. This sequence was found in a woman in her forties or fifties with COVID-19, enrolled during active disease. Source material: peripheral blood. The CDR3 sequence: CASSPRQGNYGYTF. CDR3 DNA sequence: TGTGCCAGCAGTCCCCGACAGGGAAACTATGGCTACACCTTC.